This TCR beta chain was identified in a study of post-analysis software for immune sequencing data. Study-wide findings and caveats: Roughly 5 TRBV segments, TRBV5-6, TRBV5-1 and TRBV20-1 among them, were found more frequent in patients than controls.

With respect to this clonotype: The antigen is unknown.

CDR3 length: 15 residues. V gave up 3 bases and J gave up 5 bases, with 17 bases separating them. The germline V gene encodes CDR1 DFQATT and CDR2 SNEGSKA (reference sequence). Unique molecular identifiers were present in the TCR beta cDNA libraries. TCRdb redid the calling of the PCR reads with MiXCR, one entry per CDR3 protein. The profile covers hundreds of thousands of distinct CDR3 sequences, with roughly 29% appearing a single time and approximately 0.6% taken by the ten largest. This chain joins TRBV20-1 and TRBJ2-1, with D possibly matching TRBD2 (7 bases). Sequenced sample: blood. The receptor was isolated from a girl aged 10 to 17 with multiple sclerosis. The CDR3, as DNA: TGCAGTGCTAGTCCTCTCGCGGGGGCTGACAATGAGCAGTTCTTC. Its translation is CSASPLAGADNEQFF.